The TCR beta chain under discussion was sequenced for a study of T cells in Graves' hyperthyroidism and ophthalmopathy. Whole-study context: At the time of initial diagnosis and before any treatment, peripheral blood was collected.

General study findings and limits: From stable hyperthyroidism, ophthalmopathy was set apart by a 13 V-J model.

V was cut by 2 bases and J by 4 bases, with 11 bases left in between. This CDR3 has 13 residues. Germline V gene sequence: CDR1 SQVTM, CDR2 ANQGSEA. Criteria for exclusion of patients were uncontrolled infection, other autoimmune disease, pregnancy or lactation. The source of the PBMCs was about 10 ml of fresh peripheral blood. Regarding this clonotype: Its cognate antigen is unknown.

There were TCR beta CDR3 regions amplified from RNA transcripts. RT-PCR in the first round (using the HTBI primer set) targeted the TCR CDR3. TCRdb processed the multiplex PCR reads anew with MiXCR; each CDR3 protein has one entry. The sample lists approximately 710,000 distinct CDR3 sequences, 17% occurring once. The chain has TRBV29-1 and TRBJ1-2; no clear D. Sequenced input: blood. The TCR comes from a man aged 50-59 years with Graves' hyperthyroidism. The CDR3 sequence is CSVEIQEAYGYTF. The CDR3 bases are TGCAGCGTTGAAATTCAGGAGGCCTATGGCTACACCTTC.